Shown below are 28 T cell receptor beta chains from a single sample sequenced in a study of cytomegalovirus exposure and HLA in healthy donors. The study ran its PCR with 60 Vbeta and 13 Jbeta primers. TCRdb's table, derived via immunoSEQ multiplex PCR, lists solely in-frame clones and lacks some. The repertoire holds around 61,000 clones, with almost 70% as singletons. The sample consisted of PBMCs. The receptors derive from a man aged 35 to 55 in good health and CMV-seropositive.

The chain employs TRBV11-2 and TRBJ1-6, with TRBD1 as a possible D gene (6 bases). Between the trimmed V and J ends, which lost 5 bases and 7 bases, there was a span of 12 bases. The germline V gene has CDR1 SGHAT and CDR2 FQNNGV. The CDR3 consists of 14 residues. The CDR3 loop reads CASSPHDRNSPLHF. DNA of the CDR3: TGTGCCAGCAGCCCGCACGACAGGAATTCACCCCTCCACTTT.

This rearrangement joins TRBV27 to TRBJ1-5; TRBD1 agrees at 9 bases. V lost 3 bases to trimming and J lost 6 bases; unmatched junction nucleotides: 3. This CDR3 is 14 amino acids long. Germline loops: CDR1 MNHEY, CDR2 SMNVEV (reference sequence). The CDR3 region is CASSLGQGAQPQHF. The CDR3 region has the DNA TGTGCCAGCAGTTTGGGACAGGGTGCTCAGCCCCAGCATTTT.

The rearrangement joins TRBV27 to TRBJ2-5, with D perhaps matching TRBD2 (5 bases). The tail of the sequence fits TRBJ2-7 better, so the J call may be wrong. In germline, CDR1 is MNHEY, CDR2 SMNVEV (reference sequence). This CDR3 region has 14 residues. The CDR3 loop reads CASSPGLAPYEQYF. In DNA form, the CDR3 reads TGTGCCAGCAGCCCGGGCCTAGCTCCATACGAGCAGTACTTC.

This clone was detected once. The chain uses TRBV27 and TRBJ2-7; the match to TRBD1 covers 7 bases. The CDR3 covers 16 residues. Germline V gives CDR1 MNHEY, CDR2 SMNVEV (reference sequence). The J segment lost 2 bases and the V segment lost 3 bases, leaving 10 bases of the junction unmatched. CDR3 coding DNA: TGTGCCAGCAGTTTGTCCCGGAGCGACAGGGCCTACGAGCAGTACTTC. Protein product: CASSLSRSDRAYEQYF.

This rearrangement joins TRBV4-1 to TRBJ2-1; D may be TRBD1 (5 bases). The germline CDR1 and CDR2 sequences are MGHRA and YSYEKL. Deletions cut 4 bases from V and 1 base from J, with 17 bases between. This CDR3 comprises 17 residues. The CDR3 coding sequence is TGCGCCAGCAGCCCACCCACGGGTAGGGGATCCTACAATGAGCAGTTCTTC. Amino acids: CASSPPTGRGSYNEQFF.

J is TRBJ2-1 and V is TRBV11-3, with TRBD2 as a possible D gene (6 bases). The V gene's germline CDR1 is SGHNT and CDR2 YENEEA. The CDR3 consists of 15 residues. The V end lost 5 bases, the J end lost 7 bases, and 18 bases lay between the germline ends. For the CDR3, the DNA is TGTGCCAGCAGCCGGCCGGGACTCATAGGTAATGAGCAGTTCTTC. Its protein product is CASSRPGLIGNEQFF.

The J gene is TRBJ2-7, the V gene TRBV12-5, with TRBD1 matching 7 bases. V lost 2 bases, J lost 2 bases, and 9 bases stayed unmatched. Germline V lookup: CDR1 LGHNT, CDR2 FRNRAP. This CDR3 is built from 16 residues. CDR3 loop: CASGLTLTGIPYEQYF. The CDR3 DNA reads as TGTGCTAGTGGTTTGACCTTGACAGGGATCCCCTACGAGCAGTACTTC.

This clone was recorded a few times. The CDR3 DNA sequence: TGTGCCAGCAGCTTGGGAGGGGGCCTCTCTGGAAACACCATATATTTT. Translating gives CASSLGGGLSGNTIYF. The V gene is TRBV5-6, the J gene TRBJ1-3, with 7 nucleotides matching TRBD1. The V segment lost 0 bases and the J segment 0 bases; nucleotides outside the gene matches: 3. The CDR3 loop spans 16 amino acids. Germline loops: CDR1 SGHDT, CDR2 YYEEEE.

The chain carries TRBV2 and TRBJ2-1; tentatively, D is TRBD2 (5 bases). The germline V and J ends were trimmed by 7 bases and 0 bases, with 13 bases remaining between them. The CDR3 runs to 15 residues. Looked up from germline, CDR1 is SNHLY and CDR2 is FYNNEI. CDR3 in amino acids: CASKLEVSSYNEQFF. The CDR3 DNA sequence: TGTGCCAGCAAGTTGGAGGTGAGCTCCTACAATGAGCAGTTCTTC.

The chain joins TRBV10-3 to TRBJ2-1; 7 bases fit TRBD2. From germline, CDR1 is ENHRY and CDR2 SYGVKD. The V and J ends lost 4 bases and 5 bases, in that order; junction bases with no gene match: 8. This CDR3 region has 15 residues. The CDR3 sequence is CAISGREVVDNEQFF. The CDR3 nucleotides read TGTGCCATCAGTGGTCGGGAGGTTGTTGACAATGAGCAGTTCTTC.

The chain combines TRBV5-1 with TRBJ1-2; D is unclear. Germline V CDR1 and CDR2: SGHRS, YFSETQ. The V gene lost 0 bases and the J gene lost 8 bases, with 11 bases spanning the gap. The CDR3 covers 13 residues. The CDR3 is CASSLERERGYTF. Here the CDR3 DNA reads TGCGCCAGCAGCTTGGAGAGAGAGAGGGGCTACACCTTC.

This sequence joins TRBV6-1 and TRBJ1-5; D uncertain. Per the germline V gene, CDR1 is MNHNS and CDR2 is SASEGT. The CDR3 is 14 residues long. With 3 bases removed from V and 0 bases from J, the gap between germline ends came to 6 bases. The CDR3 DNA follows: TGTGCCAGCAGTGAGTTCAATAGCAATCAGCCCCAGCATTTT. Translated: CASSEFNSNQPQHF.

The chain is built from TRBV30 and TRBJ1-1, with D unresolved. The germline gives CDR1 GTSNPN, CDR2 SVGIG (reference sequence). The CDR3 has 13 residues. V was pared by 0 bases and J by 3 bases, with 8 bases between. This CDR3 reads CAWSVSQDTEAFF. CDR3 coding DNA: TGTGCCTGGAGTGTCTCGCAGGACACTGAAGCTTTCTTT.

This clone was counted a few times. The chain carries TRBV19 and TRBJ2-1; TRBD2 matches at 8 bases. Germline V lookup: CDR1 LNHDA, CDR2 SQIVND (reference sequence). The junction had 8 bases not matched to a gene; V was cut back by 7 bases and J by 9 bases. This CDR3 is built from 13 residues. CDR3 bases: TGTGCCAGTACCCCCGAAGCGGGAGTTGAGCAGTTCTTC. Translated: CASTPEAGVEQFF.

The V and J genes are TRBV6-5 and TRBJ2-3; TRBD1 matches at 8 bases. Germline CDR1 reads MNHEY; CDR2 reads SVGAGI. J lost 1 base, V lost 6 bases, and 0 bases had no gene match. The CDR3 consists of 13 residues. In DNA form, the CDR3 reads TGTGCCAGCAGGACAGGGGGCACAGATACGCAGTATTTT. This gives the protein CASRTGGTDTQYF.

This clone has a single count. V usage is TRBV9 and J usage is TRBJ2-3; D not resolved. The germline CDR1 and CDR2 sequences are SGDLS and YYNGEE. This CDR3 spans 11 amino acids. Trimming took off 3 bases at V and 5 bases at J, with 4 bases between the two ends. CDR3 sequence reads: CASSDLDTQYF. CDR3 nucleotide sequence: TGTGCCAGCAGCGACTTAGATACGCAGTATTTT.

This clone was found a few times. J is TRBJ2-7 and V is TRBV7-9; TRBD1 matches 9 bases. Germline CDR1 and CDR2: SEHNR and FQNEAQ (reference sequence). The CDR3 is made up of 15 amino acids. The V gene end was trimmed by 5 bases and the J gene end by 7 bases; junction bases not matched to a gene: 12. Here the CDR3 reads CASSPTGTGKREQYF. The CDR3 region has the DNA TGTGCCAGCAGCCCCACCGGGACAGGGAAAAGGGAGCAGTACTTC. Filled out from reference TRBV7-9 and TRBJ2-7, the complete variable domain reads DTGVSQNPRHKITKRGQNVTFRCDPISEHNRLYWYRQTLGQGPEFLTYFQNEAQLEKSRLLSDRFSAERPKGSFSTLEIQRTEQGDSAMYLCASSPTGTGKREQYFGPGTRLTVT.

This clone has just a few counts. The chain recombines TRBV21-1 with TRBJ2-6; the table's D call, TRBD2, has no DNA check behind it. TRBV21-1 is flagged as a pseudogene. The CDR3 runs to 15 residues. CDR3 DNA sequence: TGTGCCATCTCCTGTTGTAGCTCTGGGGCCAACGTCCTGACTTTC. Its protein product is CAISCCSSGANVLTF.

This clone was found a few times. CDR3 protein: CASSQGDPSSYEQYF. Here the CDR3 DNA reads TGTGCCAGCAGCCAAGGAGACCCTTCCTCCTACGAGCAGTACTTC. The chain joins TRBV7-2 to TRBJ2-7; no definite D call. Germline assignment: CDR1 SGHTA and CDR2 FQGNSA. This CDR3 is 15 amino acids long. With 5 bases removed from V and 0 bases from J, the gap between germline ends came to 14 bases.

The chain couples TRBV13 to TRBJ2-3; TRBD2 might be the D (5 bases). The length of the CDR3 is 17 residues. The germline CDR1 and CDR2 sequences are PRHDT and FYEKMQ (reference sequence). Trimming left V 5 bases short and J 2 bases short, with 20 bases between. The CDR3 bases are TGTGCCAGCAGCCCTCAAAAGAAGCGGCCCTTCACAGATACGCAGTATTTT. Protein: CASSPQKKRPFTDTQYF.

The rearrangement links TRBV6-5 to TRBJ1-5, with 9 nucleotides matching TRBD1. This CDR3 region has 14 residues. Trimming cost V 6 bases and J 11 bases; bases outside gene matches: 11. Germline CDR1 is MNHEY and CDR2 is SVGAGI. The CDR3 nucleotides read TGTGCCAGCAGCCCCGGACAGGGGCGACAGGCCCAGCATTTT. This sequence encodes CASSPGQGRQAQHF.

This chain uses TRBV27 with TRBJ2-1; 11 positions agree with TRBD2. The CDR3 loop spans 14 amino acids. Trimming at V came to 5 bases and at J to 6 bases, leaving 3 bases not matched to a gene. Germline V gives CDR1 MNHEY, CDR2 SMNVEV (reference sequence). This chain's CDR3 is CASSIGTSGNEQFF. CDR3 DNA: TGTGCCAGCAGTATAGGGACTAGCGGCAATGAGCAGTTCTTC.

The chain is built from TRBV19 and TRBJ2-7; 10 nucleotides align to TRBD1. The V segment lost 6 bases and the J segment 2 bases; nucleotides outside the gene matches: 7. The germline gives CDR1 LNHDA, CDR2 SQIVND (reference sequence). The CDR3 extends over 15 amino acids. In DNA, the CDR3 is TGTGCCAGTAGCCCAGGGGGGACAGGGGCCTACGAGCAGTACTTC. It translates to CASSPGGTGAYEQYF.

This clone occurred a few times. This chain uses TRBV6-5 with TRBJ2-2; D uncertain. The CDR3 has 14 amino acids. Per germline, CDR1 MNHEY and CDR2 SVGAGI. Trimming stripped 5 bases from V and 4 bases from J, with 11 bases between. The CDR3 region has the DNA TGTGCCAGCAGTCCCCATCCTAGCACCGGGGAGCTGTTTTTT. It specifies CASSPHPSTGELFF.

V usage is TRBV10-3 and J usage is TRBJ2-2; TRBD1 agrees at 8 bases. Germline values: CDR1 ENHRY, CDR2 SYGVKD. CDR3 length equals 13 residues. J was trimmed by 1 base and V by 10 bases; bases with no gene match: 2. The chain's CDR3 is CATGTGNTGELFF. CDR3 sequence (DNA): TGTGCCACCGGGACAGGGAACACCGGGGAGCTGTTTTTT.

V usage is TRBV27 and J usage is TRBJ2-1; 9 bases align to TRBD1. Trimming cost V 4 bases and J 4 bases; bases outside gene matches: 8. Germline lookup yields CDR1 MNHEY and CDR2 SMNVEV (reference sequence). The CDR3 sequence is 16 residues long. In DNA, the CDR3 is TGTGCCAGCAGTTCTCCACAGGGGGCAGGGTACAATGAGCAGTTCTTC. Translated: CASSSPQGAGYNEQFF.

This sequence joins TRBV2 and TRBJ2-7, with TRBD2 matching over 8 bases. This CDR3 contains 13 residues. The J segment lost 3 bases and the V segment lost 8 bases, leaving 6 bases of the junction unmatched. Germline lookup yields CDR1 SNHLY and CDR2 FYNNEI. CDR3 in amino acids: CASRGLEYYEQYF. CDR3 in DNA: TGTGCCAGCCGGGGACTAGAATACTACGAGCAGTACTTC.

The CDR3: CASSKTGWDTIYF. The DNA for the CDR3 is TGTGCCAGCAGTAAGACAGGGTGGGACACCATATATTTT. The V and J genes are TRBV27 and TRBJ1-3; the match to TRBD1 covers 7 bases. The germline V gene encodes CDR1 MNHEY and CDR2 SMNVEV (reference sequence). J lost 8 bases, V lost 5 bases, and 6 bases had no gene match. This CDR3 is 13 amino acids long.